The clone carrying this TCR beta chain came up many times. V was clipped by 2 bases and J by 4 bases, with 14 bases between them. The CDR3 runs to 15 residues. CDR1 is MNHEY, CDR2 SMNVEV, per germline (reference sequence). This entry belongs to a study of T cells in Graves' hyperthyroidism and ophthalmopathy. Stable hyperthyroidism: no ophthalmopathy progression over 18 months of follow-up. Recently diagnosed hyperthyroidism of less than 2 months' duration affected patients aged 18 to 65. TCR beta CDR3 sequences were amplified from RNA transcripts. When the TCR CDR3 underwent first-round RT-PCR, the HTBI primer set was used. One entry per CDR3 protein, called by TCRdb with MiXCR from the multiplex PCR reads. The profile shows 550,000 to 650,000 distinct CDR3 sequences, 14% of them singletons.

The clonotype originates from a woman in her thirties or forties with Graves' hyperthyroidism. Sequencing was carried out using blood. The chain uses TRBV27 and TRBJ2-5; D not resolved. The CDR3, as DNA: TGTGCCAGCAGTTTAAGACCCACTCCCTTAGAGACCCAGTACTTC. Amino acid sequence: CASSLRPTPLETQYF.